This T cell receptor (beta chain) came from a study of blood T cell repertoires in COVID-19. Across the whole study: The United States, Italy and Spain were the sources of the acute and convalescent COVID-19 samples. Sources were T cells, B-cell-depleted T cells, or PBMCs; the material itself was cDNA or gDNA.

Enrollees, roughly 18 to 89 years old, lived in about two dozen US areas. Source study methods: Reference gene primer amplification gave estimated nucleated cell counts. Data came from immunoSEQ multiplex PCR; TCRdb stores just in-frame clones and leaves some out. The DNA was the basis for D and trimming; V, J and clone size are from that table. The table records 200,000 to 250,000 clones, roughly 88% of them present only once. Trimming removed 0 bases at V and 0 bases at J, with 9 bases between. Germline CDR1 is LGHNA and CDR2 is YSLEER. The CDR3 length is 16 residues. This clone came up once. The chain has TRBV4-3 and TRBJ2-1, with a weak D call TRBD1 (6 bases). The sequenced sample consisted of PBMCs or T cells enriched from blood (not recorded which). The receptor was isolated from a woman in her thirties or forties with acute COVID-19. The CDR3 region has the DNA TGCGCCAGCAGCCAAGACACAGGGAGCTCCTACAATGAGCAGTTCTTC. Amino acid sequence: CASSQDTGSSYNEQFF.